Listed here are 20 T cell receptor beta chains from one sample, sequenced in a study of radiation and T cells in renal cell carcinoma. Clones were read by immunoSEQ multiplex PCR, and TCRdb kept only the in-frame ones, dropping some. In the table there are about 130,000 clones, around nine tenths of which are singletons. Time point here: baseline pretreatment blood. Treatment here: 15 Gy SBRT to primary tumor, nephrectomy 4 weeks later. The sequencing used blood, collected from a patient whose treatment included radiotherapy and nephrectomy. The source of these receptors is a woman aged 45-60 years with renal cell carcinoma.

This chain connects TRBV2 to TRBJ2-5; the match to TRBD1 covers 7 bases. V was clipped by 7 bases and J by 2 bases; unmatched bases: 4. Germline assignment: CDR1 SNHLY and CDR2 FYNNEI. The CDR3 runs 13 residues. The CDR3 DNA reads as TGTGCCAGCAAAAGGGGACAGCAAGAGACCCAGTACTTC. This codes for CASKRGQQETQYF. The whole variable domain, filled in from reference TRBV2 and TRBJ2-5, reads EPEVTQTPSHQVTQMGQEVILRCVPISNHLYFYWYRQILGQKVEFLVSFYNNEISEKSEIFDDQFSVERPDGSNFTLKIRSTKLEDSAMYFCASKRGQQETQYFGPGTRLLVL.

The V call is TRBV2, the J call TRBJ2-3; TRBD2 aligns across 10 bases. Germline V lookup: CDR1 SNHLY, CDR2 FYNNEI. CDR3 length: 13 amino acids. The junction had 6 bases not matched to a gene; V was cut back by 7 bases and J by 8 bases. The CDR3 sequence is CASMEGLAFTQYF. The CDR3 nucleotides are TGTGCCAGCATGGAGGGACTAGCGTTTACGCAGTATTTT.

This rearrangement joins TRBV5-1 to TRBJ2-1; TRBD1 matches at 8 bases. This CDR3 has 16 residues. V was pared by 0 bases and J by 4 bases, with 6 bases of the junction left unmatched. CDR1 is SGHRS and CDR2 is YFSETQ in the germline V gene. As DNA, the CDR3 is TGCGCCAGCAGCTTGGGAGCGCGACAGGGGTACAATGAGCAGTTCTTC. It codes for CASSLGARQGYNEQFF.

The chain carries TRBV4-3 and TRBJ2-5; D ambiguous. The CDR3 sequence is 13 residues long. V lost 7 bases to trimming and J lost 5 bases, with 14 bases between them. In germline, CDR1 is LGHNA, CDR2 YSLEER. The CDR3 protein is CASTTRSGETQYF. The CDR3 DNA follows: TGCGCCAGCACTACAAGATCCGGTGAGACCCAGTACTTC.

DNA of the CDR3: TGTGCCAGCTCACCAGAATCCATCTCTGGAAACACCATATATTTT. This gives the protein CASSPESISGNTIYF. The chain is built from TRBV18 and TRBJ1-3; unclear D gene. Germline lookup yields CDR1 KGHSH and CDR2 LQKENI. The CDR3 spans 15 residues. Between the trimmed V and J ends, which lost 2 bases and 0 bases, there was a span of 8 bases.

The V gene is TRBV15, the J gene TRBJ2-5; TRBD2 matches at 12 bases. The CDR3 loop spans 15 amino acids. The V gene end was trimmed by 9 bases and the J gene end by 4 bases; junction bases not matched to a gene: 9. Germline lookup yields CDR1 LNHNV and CDR2 YYDKDF (reference sequence). CDR3 region: CATRKTSGGGETQYF. The CDR3 DNA reads as TGTGCCACTCGAAAGACTAGCGGGGGAGGAGAGACCCAGTACTTC. Based on the CDR3 plus reference TRBV15 and TRBJ2-5, the full variable domain is DAMVIQNPRYQVTQFGKPVTLSCSQTLNHNVMYWYQQKSSQAPKLLFHYYDKDFNNEADTPDNFQSRRPNTSFCFLDIRSPGLGDTAMYLCATRKTSGGGETQYFGPGTRLLVL.

The table lists this clone with a few counts. V gene TRBV2 combines with J gene TRBJ1-1; D gene unclear. This CDR3 contains 13 residues. Deletions cut 7 bases from V and 2 bases from J, with 11 bases between. The germline V gene has CDR1 SNHLY and CDR2 FYNNEI. This CDR3 is CASNPQRNTEAFF. The CDR3 DNA sequence: TGTGCCAGCAACCCACAGAGAAACACTGAAGCTTTCTTT.

A remark on this clone: The sample has other DNA sequences that encode this CDR3 too. This rearrangement joins TRBV7-9 to TRBJ1-1; no reliable D call. The CDR3 has 14 amino acids. The germline CDR1 and CDR2 sequences are SEHNR and FQNEAQ (reference sequence). V gave up 1 base and J gave up 2 bases, with 8 bases separating them. CDR3 sequence reads: CASSLGTANTEAFF. The DNA of the CDR3 is TGTGCCAGCAGCTTAGGGACGGCAAACACTGAAGCTTTCTTT.

The gene calls are TRBV19 and TRBJ2-6; the match to TRBD1 covers 9 bases. The V gene's germline CDR1 is LNHDA and CDR2 SQIVND (reference sequence). This CDR3 spans 19 amino acids. J lost 0 bases, V lost 3 bases, and 9 bases had no gene match. The CDR3 protein is CASSIKTGGSASGANVLTF. CDR3 nucleotides: TGTGCCAGTAGTATTAAGACAGGGGGGTCGGCCTCTGGGGCCAACGTCCTGACTTTC.

In this sample, this clone turned up once. The rearrangement uses TRBV6-5 and TRBJ2-6; D gene ambiguous. CDR1 and CDR2 from the germline V gene are MNHEY and SVGAGI. The CDR3 sequence is 15 residues long. V lost 7 bases and J lost 2, with 12 bases in between. The CDR3 loop reads CASTKGPPGANVLTF. CDR3 nucleotides: TGTGCCAGCACCAAAGGGCCGCCTGGGGCCAACGTCCTGACTTTC.

The V call is TRBV7-9, the J call TRBJ2-2; D call uncertain. Looked up from germline, CDR1 is SEHNR and CDR2 is FQNEAQ (reference sequence). V was trimmed by 2 bases and J by 3 bases, leaving 4 bases between them. The CDR3 consists of 13 residues. DNA for the CDR3: TGTGCCAGCAGCTTAAGCGACACCGGGGAGCTGTTTTTT. This codes for CASSLSDTGELFF.

The J gene is TRBJ1-2, the V gene TRBV21-1; the D segment call TRBD1 is taken from the table without a DNA check. TRBV21-1 constitutes a pseudogene. The CDR3 has 14 amino acids. CDR3 coding DNA: TGTGCCAGCAGCCCCGAGGGACACGTCTATGGCTACACCTTC. This sequence encodes CASSPEGHVYGYTF.

With regard to this clone: An end of the junction differs from the germline gene, which may be a read error. The chain employs TRBV7-7 and TRBJ2-2, with D possibly matching TRBD1 (6 bases). The CDR3 runs to 15 residues. Germline V CDR1 and CDR2: SSHAT, FNYEAQ (reference sequence). This chain's CDR3 is CASSLQGGDTGELFF. Written as DNA, the CDR3 is TGTGCTAGCAGCTTACAAGGGGGAGACACCGGGGAGCTGTTTTTT.

The chain joins TRBV9 to TRBJ1-6, with 10 positions matching TRBD1. The CDR3 length is 16 residues. Germline V gene data show CDR1 as SGDLS and CDR2 as YYNGEE. V was clipped by 3 bases and J by 7 bases; unmatched bases: 7. This CDR3 is CASSARDRGPNSPLHF. The CDR3 bases are TGTGCCAGCAGCGCCCGGGACAGGGGTCCGAATTCACCCCTCCACTTT.

The chain has TRBV7-8 and TRBJ1-3, with a weak D call TRBD1 (5 bases). This CDR3 comprises 17 residues. CDR1 and CDR2 from the germline V gene are SGHVS and FQNEAQ. The V end was cut by 5 bases, the J end by 0 bases, with 17 bases between. The CDR3: CASSLRAGINSGNTIYF. The CDR3 bases are TGTGCCAGCAGCCTTAGGGCAGGGATAAACTCTGGAAACACCATATATTTT. Drawing the rest from reference TRBV7-8 and TRBJ1-3, the complete variable domain is GAGVSQSPRYKVAKRGQDVALRCDPISGHVSLFWYQQALGQGPEFLTYFQNEAQLDKSGLPSDRFFAERPEGSVSTLKIQRTQQEDSAVYLCASSLRAGINSGNTIYFGEGSWLTVV.

The chain combines TRBV9 with TRBJ1-3, with a tentative D call TRBD1 (5 bases). V was clipped by 0 bases and J by 4 bases, with 11 bases between them. Per germline, CDR1 SGDLS and CDR2 YYNGEE. This CDR3 spans 15 amino acids. CDR3 coding DNA: TGTGCCAGCAGCGTAGCGGCAGGGTCCGGAAACACCATATATTTT. Amino acid sequence: CASSVAAGSGNTIYF. The full variable domain, in which reference TRBV9 and TRBJ1-3 provide the parts outside the CDR3, is DSGVTQTPKHLITATGQRVTLRCSPRSGDLSVYWYQQSLDQGLQFLIQYYNGEERAKGNILERFSAQQFPDLHSELNLSSLELGDSALYFCASSVAAGSGNTIYFGEGSWLTVV.

This clone appeared a single time. V is TRBV18 and J is TRBJ1-2; 7 bases align to TRBD1. This CDR3 spans 14 amino acids. Germline V gene lookup returns CDR1 KGHSH and CDR2 LQKENI. The ends lost 5 bases at V and 9 bases at J; junction bases unmatched: 12. This CDR3 is CASSDDRATRSYTF. The CDR3 DNA sequence: TGTGCCAGCTCAGATGACAGGGCAACCCGGAGCTACACCTTC.

The V and J genes are TRBV5-1 and TRBJ1-4, with 10 bases fitting TRBD1. The germline V gene has CDR1 SGHRS and CDR2 YFSETQ. The length of the CDR3 is 15 residues. After removal of 4 bases from V and 5 bases from J, the junction contained 5 bases not matched to a gene. CDR3 in DNA: TGCGCCAGCAGCCCGGGACAGGGGCAGAATGAAAAACTGTTTTTT. Its protein product is CASSPGQGQNEKLFF.

The chain links TRBV2 to TRBJ1-2, with TRBD1 identical over 10 bases. V was clipped by 5 bases and J by 6 bases; unmatched bases: 9. From germline, CDR1 is SNHLY and CDR2 FYNNEI. This CDR3 has 15 amino acids. CDR3 protein: CASSFVRQGADGYTF. The CDR3 DNA sequence: TGTGCCAGCAGTTTCGTAAGACAGGGGGCCGATGGCTACACCTTC.

The gene calls are TRBV6-5 and TRBJ2-1, with D hard to call. Germline V gene sequence: CDR1 MNHEY, CDR2 SVGAGI. V shed 2 bases and J shed 0 bases, with 8 bases lying between them. The CDR3 loop spans 15 amino acids. The CDR3 sequence: CASSYDPISYNEQFF. The DNA for the CDR3 is TGTGCCAGCAGTTACGATCCCATCTCCTACAATGAGCAGTTCTTC.